One sample yielded the 4 T cell receptor beta chains listed below, sequenced in a study of radiotherapy plus CTLA-4 blockade in lung cancer. Repertoires were generated with immunoSEQ multiplex PCR, while TCRdb's copy carries only in-frame clones and drops some. The sample yields tens of thousands of clones, around 80% seen once. Material: peripheral blood, obtained from a patient treated with radiotherapy plus ipilimumab. Receptor source: a human donor with non-small cell lung cancer who had a complete response to radiotherapy plus ipilimumab.

About this clone: Other DNA variants within this sample encode the same CDR3. The genes are TRBV13 and TRBJ1-2; a possible D gene is TRBD1 (6 bases). The V end was cut by 4 bases, the J end by 6 bases, with 9 bases between. Per germline, CDR1 PRHDT and CDR2 FYEKMQ (reference sequence). There are 12 residues in the CDR3. The CDR3: CASSSNRDGYTF. The CDR3 DNA follows: TGTGCCAGCAGCTCGAACAGGGATGGCTACACCTTC.

This chain links TRBV7-9 with TRBJ2-1; 8 bases match TRBD2. Germline CDR1 and CDR2: SEHNR and FQNEAQ (reference sequence). This CDR3 is 18 amino acids long. Trimming at V came to 5 bases and at J to 1 base, leaving 13 bases not matched to a gene. CDR3: CASSQSRGLDSSYNEQFF. The CDR3 coding sequence is TGTGCCAGCAGCCAATCTAGGGGACTAGACTCTTCCTACAATGAGCAGTTCTTC.

The count of this clone is one. The chain has TRBV6-1 and TRBJ1-5, with D maybe TRBD1 (6 bases). Germline values: CDR1 MNHNS, CDR2 SASEGT. The CDR3 loop spans 14 amino acids. V lost 7 bases and J 2 bases, leaving 12 bases between the germline ends. CDR3 bases: TGTGCCAGCAAGGAGGGGGGCCGCAATCAGCCCCAGCATTTT. Protein sequence: CASKEGGRNQPQHF.

The V gene is TRBV18, the J gene TRBJ2-1; 10 positions match TRBD1. The V gene end was trimmed by 4 bases and the J gene end by 3 bases; junction bases not matched to a gene: 6. CDR1 is KGHSH, CDR2 LQKENI, per germline. The CDR3 totals 16 residues. CDR3 residues: CASSQGQGIRYNEQFF. For the CDR3, the DNA is TGTGCCAGCTCACAGGGACAGGGGATTCGCTACAATGAGCAGTTCTTC.